Sequencing of this T cell receptor (beta chain) was carried out in a study of PD-L1 blockade in urothelial cancer. As for the study in general: In the patient group, about 85% of the roughly 29 were males with bladder-origin urothelial cancer. When blood samples were assessed, the median T cell count was some 150,000.

Time point noted: pretreatment peripheral blood. Patients' urothelial carcinoma was locally advanced or metastatic. The templates were synthetic TCR analogs, and they were spiked into each PCR. Libraries were prepared by immunoSEQ multiplex PCR; TCRdb keeps only in-frame clonotypes and omits some of them. The sample comprises 100,000 to 150,000 clones, approximately 84% of which are singletons, and 3.2% rests with the top ten. Germline V CDR1 and CDR2: KGHSH, LQKENI. The CDR3 runs 13 residues. V was shortened by 4 bases and J by 0 bases, with 5 bases between the two germline ends. The source of this sequence is a man between 45 and 60 years old with urothelial cancer. This rearrangement joins TRBV18 to TRBJ2-3; D gene uncertain. Source: PBMCs, taken around atezolizumab (anti-PD-L1) treatment. The CDR3 DNA sequence: TGTGCCAGCTCACGGGCTAGCACAGATACGCAGTATTTT. Its protein is CASSRASTDTQYF.